A selection of T cell receptor beta chains follows, all from one sample in a study of blood T cells in healthy people across ages. MiXCR was run by TCRdb on the 5' RACE reads, yielding one entry per CDR3 protein. The data hold some 730,000 distinct CDR3 sequences, with about 20% observed a single time. Sample: blood. The receptors derive from a man in his sixties or seventies in good health. CDR3s include the opening cysteine and the closing phenylalanine or tryptophan. D genes are given only for firm matches. Not every row has a clone size; where given, it reads once, few, many or a size class.

clone size: few; D gene: NA; V gene: TRBV7-9; J gene: TRBJ2-5; CDR3 DNA: TGTGCCAGCAGCTTAGGAAACCAGGTGCCTGGGGAGACCCAGTACTTC; CDR3 protein: CASSLGNQVPGETQYF
clone size: many; D gene: TRBD1; V gene: TRBV20-1; J gene: TRBJ1-6; CDR3 DNA: TGCAGTGCCCACCGACAGGGGACAATCTCCTATAATTCACCCCTCCACTTT; CDR3 protein: CSAHRQGTISYNSPLHF
clone size: few; D gene: TRBD1; V gene: TRBV12-3/TRBV12-4; J gene: TRBJ2-7; CDR3 DNA: TGTGCCAGCAGGCGGACAGGGTCGTCTGAGCAGTACTTC; CDR3 protein: CASRRTGSSEQYF
clone size: NA; D gene: NA; V gene: TRBV20-1; J gene: TRBJ2-1; CDR3 DNA: TGCAGTGCTAGATCGCTCAATGAGCAGTTCTTC; CDR3 protein: CSARSLNEQFF
clone size: NA; D gene: NA; V gene: TRBV6-5; J gene: TRBJ2-5; CDR3 DNA: TGTGCCAGCAGTTACTCCGAAGAGTTTAGCCAAGAGACCCAGTACTTC; CDR3 protein: CASSYSEEFSQETQYF
clone size: few; D gene: TRBD2; V gene: TRBV20-1; J gene: TRBJ2-3; CDR3 DNA: TGCAGTGCTCGACCCGGGACTAGACCCGGTAGCACAGATACGCAGTATTTT; CDR3 protein: CSARPGTRPGSTDTQYF
clone size: many; D gene: NA; V gene: TRBV20-1; J gene: TRBJ2-7; CDR3 DNA: TGCAGTGCTAGAGATAGGTTATTCTACGAGCAGTACTTC; CDR3 protein: CSARDRLFYEQYF
clone size: many; D gene: NA; V gene: TRBV6-5; J gene: TRBJ2-4; CDR3 DNA: TGTGCCAGCAGCCCCCAGGGACTAGCCAAAAACATTCAGTACTTC; CDR3 protein: CASSPQGLAKNIQYF
clone size: few; D gene: NA; V gene: TRBV2; J gene: TRBJ2-4; CDR3 DNA: TGTGCCAGCACCCCGACTGGACAGGCCAAAAACATTCAGTACTTC; CDR3 protein: CASTPTGQAKNIQYF
clone size: NA; D gene: NA; V gene: TRBV19; J gene: TRBJ2-1; CDR3 DNA: TGTGCCAGTAGTATGTCCGGTTGGTCCGATGAGCAGTTCTTC; CDR3 protein: CASSMSGWSDEQFF
clone size: few; D gene: NA; V gene: TRBV20-1; J gene: TRBJ1-2; CDR3 DNA: TGCAGTGCTAGAGTGGAGGGAAACTATGGCTACACCTTC; CDR3 protein: CSARVEGNYGYTF
clone size: many; D gene: NA; V gene: TRBV2; J gene: TRBJ2-5; CDR3 DNA: TGTGCCAGCAATCGGGGGCAGGAGACCCAGTACTTC; CDR3 protein: CASNRGQETQYF
clone size: few; D gene: NA; V gene: TRBV5-1; J gene: TRBJ2-5; CDR3 DNA: TGCGCCAGCAGCTCCGGGGGGACAGGTTATCAAGAGACCCAGTACTTC; CDR3 protein: CASSSGGTGYQETQYF
clone size: few; D gene: NA; V gene: TRBV6-5; J gene: TRBJ1-2; CDR3 DNA: TGTGCTAGCAGTTACCGGAGACAGAGAAACTATGGCTACACCTTC; CDR3 protein: CASSYRRQRNYGYTF
clone size: few; D gene: NA; V gene: TRBV29-1; J gene: TRBJ1-5; CDR3 DNA: TGCAGCGTTGAGGTGCAGGGTGGTTCTCAGCCCCAGCATTTT; CDR3 protein: CSVEVQGGSQPQHF
clone size: few; D gene: TRBD2; V gene: TRBV12-3/TRBV12-4; J gene: TRBJ2-3; CDR3 DNA: TGTGCCAGCAGTACCGGACTAGCGGGACCCCATACGCAGTATTTT; CDR3 protein: CASSTGLAGPHTQYF
clone size: many; D gene: NA; V gene: TRBV4-3; J gene: TRBJ1-2; CDR3 DNA: TGCGCCAGCAGCCCCACTACAGGTTTCTATGGCTACACCTTC; CDR3 protein: CASSPTTGFYGYTF
clone size: NA; D gene: NA; V gene: TRBV9; J gene: TRBJ2-3; CDR3 DNA: TGTGCCAGCAGCGTAGGAGTACCAGATACGCAGTATTTT; CDR3 protein: CASSVGVPDTQYF
clone size: NA; D gene: TRBD1; V gene: TRBV6-5; J gene: TRBJ2-1; CDR3 DNA: TGTGCCAGCAGTTACCCGGCCGGGACAGGGCTGGTCAATGAGCAGTTCTTC; CDR3 protein: CASSYPAGTGLVNEQFF
clone size: NA; D gene: NA; V gene: TRBV15; J gene: TRBJ1-6; CDR3 DNA: TGTGCCACCAGCAGAGAACCCGTTTCTAATTCACCCCTCCACTTT; CDR3 protein: CATSREPVSNSPLHF
clone size: NA; D gene: NA; V gene: TRBV7-9; J gene: TRBJ1-1; CDR3 DNA: TGTGCCAGCAGCCCTCCCAGGGTAACAAGCACTGAAGCTTTCTTT; CDR3 protein: CASSPPRVTSTEAFF
clone size: few; D gene: TRBD2; V gene: TRBV20-1; J gene: TRBJ2-1; CDR3 DNA: TGCAGTGCTAGAGATGGACTAGCGACCAATGAGCAGTTCTTC; CDR3 protein: CSARDGLATNEQFF
clone size: few; D gene: NA; V gene: TRBV4-3; J gene: TRBJ2-5; CDR3 DNA: TGCGCCAGCAGCCAAGAAGCAGGGTCAGGTTGGGAGACCCAGTACTTC; CDR3 protein: CASSQEAGSGWETQYF
clone size: many; D gene: TRBD1; V gene: TRBV6-2/TRBV6-3; J gene: TRBJ2-1; CDR3 DNA: TGTGCCAGCAGTACCGGGACAGGGGACTACAATGAGCAGTTCTTC; CDR3 protein: CASSTGTGDYNEQFF
clone size: few; D gene: TRBD2; V gene: TRBV10-3; J gene: TRBJ2-5; CDR3 DNA: TGTGCCACTTGGGTAGCGGGAGAAGAGACCCAGTACTTC; CDR3 protein: CATWVAGEETQYF
clone size: NA; D gene: NA; V gene: TRBV20-1; J gene: TRBJ1-2; CDR3 DNA: TGCAGTGCTAGAGATCCGGGACTCAACAACTATGGCTACACCTTC; CDR3 protein: CSARDPGLNNYGYTF
clone size: once; D gene: TRBD1; V gene: TRBV10-2; J gene: TRBJ1-5; CDR3 DNA: TGCGCCAGCACTCGGACAGGAGACCCCAATCAGCCCCAGCATTTT; CDR3 protein: CASTRTGDPNQPQHF
clone size: NA; D gene: NA; V gene: TRBV30; J gene: TRBJ1-5; CDR3 DNA: TGTGCCTGGAGTAACGGAAGAAGCAATCAGCCCCAGCATTTT; CDR3 protein: CAWSNGRSNQPQHF
clone size: NA; D gene: TRBD1; V gene: TRBV5-5; J gene: TRBJ2-7; CDR3 DNA: TGTGCCAGCAGCTTAAACCGGGACAGGGCCGACGAGCAGTACTTC; CDR3 protein: CASSLNRDRADEQYF
clone size: NA; D gene: NA; V gene: TRBV12-3/TRBV12-4; J gene: TRBJ2-2; CDR3 DNA: TGTGCCAGCAGTTTCCAAGGGACCGGCCACCGGGAGCTGTTTTTT; CDR3 protein: CASSFQGTGHRELFF
clone size: NA; D gene: NA; V gene: TRBV29-1; J gene: TRBJ2-3; CDR3 DNA: TGCAGCGTGGACACCAGCACAGATACGCAGTATTTT; CDR3 protein: CSVDTSTDTQYF
clone size: NA; D gene: NA; V gene: TRBV27; J gene: TRBJ2-1; CDR3 DNA: TGTGCCAGCAGTTCCCTAGCGACGTTCAATGAGCAGTTCTTC; CDR3 protein: CASSSLATFNEQFF
clone size: NA; D gene: TRBD2; V gene: TRBV7-9; J gene: TRBJ2-2; CDR3 DNA: TGTGCCAGCAGCCCAATAGCGGGTAACACCGGGGAGCTGTTTTTT; CDR3 protein: CASSPIAGNTGELFF
clone size: NA; D gene: NA; V gene: TRBV5-5; J gene: TRBJ1-1; CDR3 DNA: TGTGCCAGCAGCCCAAGGACGGATGAAGCTTTCTTT; CDR3 protein: CASSPRTDEAFF
clone size: NA; D gene: NA; V gene: TRBV10-3; J gene: TRBJ2-3; CDR3 DNA: TGTGCCATCAGTGACAAGCGGGACACCGGCACAGATACGCAGTATTTT; CDR3 protein: CAISDKRDTGTDTQYF
clone size: NA; D gene: NA; V gene: TRBV18; J gene: TRBJ2-5; CDR3 DNA: TGTGCCAGCTCACCATCCGGCAGGGTAGGCGAGACCCAGTACTTC; CDR3 protein: CASSPSGRVGETQYF
clone size: NA; D gene: TRBD2; V gene: TRBV16; J gene: TRBJ2-3; CDR3 DNA: TGTGCCAGCAGCCAATTCGCAGCGGGAGGTGCGGATACGCAGTATTTT; CDR3 protein: CASSQFAAGGADTQYF
clone size: few; D gene: TRBD1; V gene: TRBV5-1; J gene: TRBJ1-4; CDR3 DNA: TGCGCCAGCAGCCGGGAGGGACAGGGGGCTGATGAAAAACTGTTTTTT; CDR3 protein: CASSREGQGADEKLFF
clone size: few; D gene: TRBD1; V gene: TRBV20-1; J gene: TRBJ2-7; CDR3 DNA: TGCAGTGCTGGCACAGGGGGCTTGACCTACGAGCAGTACTTC; CDR3 protein: CSAGTGGLTYEQYF
clone size: NA; D gene: NA; V gene: TRBV3-1; J gene: TRBJ1-4; CDR3 DNA: TGTGCCAGCAGCCAAGCGGAAAAACTGTTTTTT; CDR3 protein: CASSQAEKLFF
clone size: NA; D gene: NA; V gene: TRBV6-6; J gene: TRBJ2-7; CDR3 DNA: TGTGCCAGCAGTTACTCAGTCTTCTACGAGCAGTACTTC; CDR3 protein: CASSYSVFYEQYF